Shown below are 29 T cell receptor beta chains from a single sample sequenced in a study of long-term antiretroviral therapy in people with HIV. Assay version v3.0 of immunoSEQ was used, and it was run at survey level. The assay was immunoSEQ multiplex PCR, and TCRdb's table has in-frame clones only and misses some. The repertoire holds 26,000 or so clones, around 83% seen once, with about 3.5% in the top ten. Material: unsorted PBMCs, obtained 1.9 years after starting antiretroviral therapy. Every receptor here comes from a woman aged 25 to 39 with HIV.

The chain links TRBV11-3 to TRBJ2-5, with 8 bases identical to TRBD1. The CDR3 sequence is 16 residues long. V trimming: 5 bases; J trimming: 3 bases; junction bases outside the gene matches: 11. Germline loops: CDR1 SGHNT, CDR2 YENEEA. CDR3 nucleotides: TGTGCCAGCAGCCGCCGAACCGGACAGGGTAAAGAGACCCAGTACTTC. It translates to CASSRRTGQGKETQYF.

This chain connects TRBV4-1 to TRBJ1-1, with 9 bases lining up with TRBD1. The ends lost 5 bases at V and 4 bases at J; junction bases unmatched: 8. The CDR3 totals 15 residues. From germline, CDR1 is MGHRA and CDR2 YSYEKL. The CDR3 region has the DNA TGCGCCAGCAGCATGCGGGGACAGGGCATCACTGAAGCTTTCTTT. Protein product: CASSMRGQGITEAFF.

This clone was seen a single time. This rearrangement joins TRBV19 to TRBJ2-3; D remains unclear. The V end lost 3 bases, the J end lost 5 bases, and 9 bases lay between the germline ends. Germline V lookup: CDR1 LNHDA, CDR2 SQIVND (reference sequence). CDR3 length equals 13 residues. CDR3 loop: CASSMGGRDTQYF. Here the CDR3 DNA reads TGTGCCAGTAGTATGGGTGGCCGAGATACGCAGTATTTT.

This sequence joins TRBV21-1 and TRBJ1-5. TRBV21-1 has pseudogene status. The CDR3 has 14 residues. The DNA of the CDR3 is TGTGCCAGCAGCAAACAAGGACGGGATCAGCCCCAGCATTTT. It yields the protein CASSKQGRDQPQHF.

This clone was seen a handful of times. The rearrangement uses TRBV14 and TRBJ2-7; D is possibly TRBD2 (5 bases). Trimming took off 7 bases at V and 0 bases at J, with 16 bases between the two ends. There are 15 residues in the CDR3. Germline values: CDR1 SGHDN, CDR2 FVKESK. The CDR3 reads CASNKAASISYEQYV. CDR3 bases: TGTGCCAGCAACAAAGCGGCTTCAATCTCCTACGAGCAGTACGTC.

This clone was found a few times. The gene calls are TRBV28 and TRBJ1-2; D may be TRBD1 (6 bases). Germline V lookup: CDR1 MDHEN, CDR2 SYDVKM. The length of the CDR3 is 13 residues. The V gene lost 6 bases and the J gene lost 1 base, with 9 bases spanning the gap. Here the CDR3 reads CASRQGNNYGYTF. CDR3 DNA: TGTGCCAGCAGACAGGGCAATAACTATGGCTACACCTTC.

This chain uses TRBV2 with TRBJ2-5, with 8 bases fitting TRBD1. CDR1 and CDR2 from the germline V gene are SNHLY and FYNNEI. V was clipped by 1 base and J by 3 bases; unmatched bases: 4. CDR3 length: 15 amino acids. The CDR3: CASSEGVQGEETQYF. In DNA, the CDR3 is TGTGCCAGCAGTGAAGGGGTACAGGGGGAAGAGACCCAGTACTTC.

This clone was seen just once. The chain uses TRBV10-2 and TRBJ2-7, with D possibly matching TRBD1 (6 bases). The germline CDR1 and CDR2 sequences are WSHSY and SAAADI. The CDR3 is made up of 14 amino acids. Trimming left V 7 bases short and J 1 base short, with 14 bases between. CDR3 bases: TGCGCCAGCACAATTGGGGGCATGTCCTACGAGCAGTACTTC. The encoded protein is CASTIGGMSYEQYF.

This chain uses TRBV6-1 with TRBJ2-5, with D perhaps matching TRBD2 (6 bases). The V end was cut by 1 base, the J end by 4 bases, with 10 bases between. This CDR3 comprises 14 residues. Germline CDR1 is MNHNS and CDR2 is SASEGT. The CDR3 bases are TGTGCCAGCAGTGAAGGACTGGGGGGAGAGACCCAGTACTTC. This gives the protein CASSEGLGGETQYF.

J is TRBJ1-3 and V is TRBV6-5, with a possible D match to TRBD1 (6 bases). Germline-derived CDR1 and CDR2 are MNHEY and SVGAGI. Trimming stripped 4 bases from V and 1 base from J, with 8 bases between. CDR3 length equals 14 residues. The CDR3 sequence is CASSLGGSGNTIYF. The CDR3 coding sequence is TGTGCCAGCAGTTTAGGGGGATCTGGAAACACCATATATTTT.

The rearrangement links TRBV5-1 to TRBJ2-2; the match to TRBD1 covers 9 bases. The CDR3 consists of 17 residues. With V trimmed by 4 bases and J by 6 bases, 13 bases remained unmatched. Germline values: CDR1 SGHRS, CDR2 YFSETQ. The CDR3, as DNA: TGCGCCAGCAGCGGACAGCTGGACAGGGGTTTCGCCGGGGAGCTGTTTTTT. Translating it yields CASSGQLDRGFAGELFF. Drawing the rest from reference TRBV5-1 and TRBJ2-2, the complete variable domain is KAGVTQTPRYLIKTRGQQVTLSCSPISGHRSVSWYQQTPGQGLQFLFEYFSETQRNKGNFPGRFSGRQFSNSRSEMNVSTLELGDSALYLCASSGQLDRGFAGELFFGEGSRLTVL.

J is TRBJ1-6 and V is TRBV5-1, with 7 bases aligning to TRBD1. V lost 0 bases, J lost 5 bases, and 2 bases stayed unmatched. CDR1 and CDR2 (germline): SGHRS, YFSETQ. CDR3 length equals 15 residues. In DNA, the CDR3 is TGCGCCAGCAGCTTGGGGCAGGGGGATAATTCACCCCTCCACTTT. Its translation: CASSLGQGDNSPLHF.

The chain is built from TRBV5-6 and TRBJ1-5; D gene ambiguous. The CDR3 contains 12 residues. V was shortened by 5 bases and J by 4 bases, with 7 bases between the two germline ends. Germline CDR1 is SGHDT and CDR2 is YYEEEE. DNA for the CDR3: TGTGCCAGCAGTATGGGGAATCAGCCCCAGCATTTT. As protein: CASSMGNQPQHF. The variable domain in full, with the rest retrieved from reference TRBV5-6 and TRBJ1-5, is DAGVTQSPTHLIKTRGQQVTLRCSPKSGHDTVSWYQQALGQGPQFIFQYYEEEERQRGNFPDRFSGHQFPNYSSELNVNALLLGDSALYLCASSMGNQPQHFGDGTRLSIL.

The chain joins TRBV19 to TRBJ2-5; D is ambiguous. Trimming removed 5 bases at V and 4 bases at J, with 14 bases between. Germline CDR1 and CDR2: LNHDA and SQIVND (reference sequence). The CDR3 has 14 amino acids. CDR3 sequence reads: CASSADRRVETQYF. The CDR3 DNA reads TGTGCCAGTAGTGCTGATCGACGGGTAGAGACCCAGTACTTC.

The chain recombines TRBV5-1 with TRBJ1-1; TRBD1 agrees at 11 bases. V shed 4 bases and J 0 bases; nucleotides not matched to a gene: 5. CDR1 SGHRS and CDR2 YFSETQ come from the germline V gene. The CDR3 extends over 16 amino acids. The CDR3 protein is CASSGTGGVLNTEAFF. In DNA form, the CDR3 reads TGCGCCAGCAGCGGGACAGGGGGTGTTTTGAACACTGAAGCTTTCTTT.

The gene calls are TRBV6-6 and TRBJ2-3, with D unresolved. V was clipped by 2 bases and J by 6 bases, with 3 bases between them. Germline V gives CDR1 MNHNY, CDR2 SVGAGI (reference sequence). There are 11 residues in the CDR3. The CDR3 is CASSYRDTQYF. CDR3 bases: TGTGCCAGCAGTTACCGTGATACGCAGTATTTT.

This clone occurred once. The chain links TRBV27 to TRBJ2-1, with 8 bases matching TRBD2. This CDR3 has 17 amino acids. Germline values: CDR1 MNHEY, CDR2 SMNVEV (reference sequence). V gave up 5 bases and J gave up 3 bases; unmatched junction bases: 12. The CDR3 DNA reads TGTGCCAGCAGTATCGGGCCGGGGGGGCCGGGCTACAATGAGCAGTTCTTC. It yields the protein CASSIGPGGPGYNEQFF.

This clone showed up just once. This chain links TRBV5-1 with TRBJ1-4, with TRBD1 identical over 8 bases. The CDR3 has 14 amino acids. V dropped 3 bases and J dropped 12; count of bases not matched to a gene: 10. Germline loops: CDR1 SGHRS, CDR2 YFSETQ. The CDR3 region is CASSSDRAHRQLFF. CDR3 bases: TGCGCCAGCAGCTCGGACAGGGCCCACCGCCAACTGTTTTTT. The full variable domain, in which reference TRBV5-1 and TRBJ1-4 provide the parts outside the CDR3, is KAGVTQTPRYLIKTRGQQVTLSCSPISGHRSVSWYQQTPGQGLQFLFEYFSETQRNKGNFPGRFSGRQFSNSRSEMNVSTLELGDSALYLCASSSDRAHRQLFFGSGTQLSVL.

The chain combines TRBV4-2 with TRBJ2-3, with 7 bases matching TRBD2. From germline, CDR1 is LGHNA and CDR2 YNFKEQ. This CDR3 comprises 15 residues. V trimming: 3 bases; J trimming: 0 bases; junction bases outside the gene matches: 3. CDR3 residues: CASSHFSGSTDTQYF. In DNA, the CDR3 is TGTGCCAGCAGCCACTTTAGCGGGAGCACAGATACGCAGTATTTT.

V is TRBV11-2 and J is TRBJ2-1; 7 bases are a match to TRBD1. This CDR3 contains 15 residues. Germline V gene data show CDR1 as SGHAT and CDR2 as FQNNGV. After removal of 3 bases from V and 6 bases from J, the junction contained 8 bases not matched to a gene. The DNA of the CDR3 is TGTGCCAGCAGCTTTGACCAGAGACAGGGCAATGAGCAGTTCTTC. The encoded protein is CASSFDQRQGNEQFF.

This clone was seen just once. The chain uses TRBV5-5 and TRBJ2-7; 9 bases map to TRBD1. The CDR3 totals 13 residues. Looked up from germline, CDR1 is SGHKS and CDR2 is YYEKEE (reference sequence). V lost 3 bases, J lost 3 bases, and 1 base stayed unmatched. CDR3 coding DNA: TGTGCCAGCAGCTGGGGACAGGGCTACGAGCAGTACGTC. Protein sequence: CASSWGQGYEQYV.

This clone has only one observation. The rearrangement links TRBV5-5 to TRBJ2-2, with TRBD2 matching over 9 bases. CDR3 length: 17 amino acids. Germline values: CDR1 SGHKS, CDR2 YYEKEE (reference sequence). V was pared by 4 bases and J by 7 bases, with 14 bases of the junction left unmatched. The CDR3 loop reads CASSRGWEAGGHGELFF. CDR3 DNA sequence: TGTGCCAGCAGCCGGGGGTGGGAAGCGGGGGGCCACGGGGAGCTGTTTTTT.

This sequence joins TRBV6-1 and TRBJ2-1; 7 bases align to TRBD1. Trimming cost V 0 bases and J 7 bases; bases outside gene matches: 15. The CDR3 extends over 18 amino acids. Germline CDR1 reads MNHNS; CDR2 reads SASEGT. CDR3 DNA sequence: TGTGCCAGCAGTGAAGCGCTTTTCATCGGACAGGCCCCAAATGAGCAGTTCTTC. Protein sequence: CASSEALFIGQAPNEQFF.

The chain is built from TRBV29-1 and TRBJ2-2, with D unresolved. Germline CDR1 SQVTM, CDR2 ANQGSEA. V was trimmed by 4 bases and J by 4 bases, leaving 7 bases between them. CDR3 length equals 12 residues. CDR3 protein: CSVGQPTGELFF. The CDR3 nucleotides read TGCAGCGTTGGACAACCCACCGGGGAGCTGTTTTTT.

This chain links TRBV2 with TRBJ1-3; D is undetermined. Germline V gene lookup returns CDR1 SNHLY and CDR2 FYNNEI. The germline V and J ends were trimmed by 7 bases and 5 bases, with 15 bases remaining between them. The CDR3 has 14 amino acids. The CDR3 reads CASTLPMGRNTIYF. The CDR3 DNA reads TGTGCCAGCACCCTCCCCATGGGAAGAAACACCATATATTTT.

The rearrangement joins TRBV19 to TRBJ1-4; D is uncertain. The CDR3 has 13 amino acids. Per the germline V gene, CDR1 is LNHDA and CDR2 is SQIVND (reference sequence). The V end lost 4 bases, the J end lost 8 bases, and 11 bases lay between the germline ends. Here the CDR3 reads CASSTDWTEKLFF. CDR3 DNA sequence: TGTGCCAGTAGTACGGATTGGACGGAAAAACTGTTTTTT.

In its sample, this clone was seen once. CDR3 in amino acids: CASSFTDPGTGELFF. Here the CDR3 DNA reads TGCGCCAGCAGCTTCACAGACCCGGGGACCGGGGAGCTGTTTTTT. The chain combines TRBV5-1 with TRBJ2-2, with a possible D match to TRBD2 (5 bases). The germline gives CDR1 SGHRS, CDR2 YFSETQ. The V end was cut by 2 bases, the J end by 5 bases, with 13 bases between. This CDR3 comprises 15 residues.

The chain is built from TRBV30 and TRBJ1-5; D uncertain. V lost 1 base and J lost 0, with 4 bases in between. CDR3 size: 13 residues. Germline CDR1 reads GTSNPN; CDR2 reads SVGIG (reference sequence). CDR3 amino acids: CAWSEDSNQPQHF. CDR3 nucleotides: TGTGCCTGGAGTGAGGATAGCAATCAGCCCCAGCATTTT.

The chain uses TRBV12-5 and TRBJ1-1; D remains ambiguous. This CDR3 spans 12 amino acids. V lost 6 bases and J 4 bases, leaving 9 bases between the germline ends. Germline CDR1 and CDR2: LGHNT and FRNRAP. This chain's CDR3 is CASGIWGTEAFF. DNA of the CDR3: TGTGCTAGTGGCATCTGGGGCACTGAAGCTTTCTTT. The entire variable domain, with the rest obtained from reference TRBV12-5 and TRBJ1-1, is as follows: DARVTQTPRHKVTEMGQEVTMRCQPILGHNTVFWYRQTMMQGLELLAYFRNRAPLDDSGMPKDRFSAEMPDATLATLKIQPSEPRDSAVYFCASGIWGTEAFFGQGTRLTVV.